Presented here are 10 T cell receptor beta chains from one specimen sequenced in a study of T-cell reconstitution after alpha-beta-depleted transplantation in children. A TCRbeta library incorporating unique molecular identifiers was prepared. MiXCR, applied by TCRdb to the PCR reads, yields one record per CDR3 protein. The sample has approximately 520,000 distinct CDR3 sequences, about 31% seen once. The sequences come from PBMCs from the stem cell graft donor, collected from the stem cell graft. Receptor source: a human donor who donated a stem cell graft to a child with aplastic anemia.

This clonotype was observed a handful of times. V gene TRBV15 combines with J gene TRBJ2-1, with D possibly being TRBD2 (6 bases). This CDR3 has 17 residues. Trimming took 4 bases from V and 6 from J, leaving 22 bases between them. In germline, CDR1 is LNHNV, CDR2 YYDKDF (reference sequence). The CDR3 is CATSNPWGLMVPNEQFF. The CDR3 DNA sequence: TGTGCCACCAGCAACCCCTGGGGACTGATGGTCCCCAATGAGCAGTTCTTC.

This chain connects TRBV25-1 to TRBJ2-7; TRBD2 matches at 9 bases. V dropped 6 bases and J dropped 1; count of bases not matched to a gene: 1. Germline V gene data show CDR1 as MGHDK and CDR2 as SYGVNS. CDR3 size: 13 residues. The CDR3 DNA is TGTGCCAGCAGGGGACTAGCTTCCTACGAGCAGTACTTC. This translates into CASRGLASYEQYF.

The J gene is TRBJ2-5, the V gene TRBV5-5; D is ambiguous. Trimming shortened V by 2 bases and J by 3 bases, and 11 bases separated the two germline ends. Germline-derived CDR1 and CDR2 are SGHKS and YYEKEE (reference sequence). The CDR3 sequence is 14 residues long. The CDR3 region has the DNA TGTGCCAGCAGCTTTGGGTGGGTTGAAGAGACCCAGTACTTC. This codes for CASSFGWVEETQYF.

This clonotype was counted only a few times. The chain recombines TRBV12-3 or TRBV12-4 with TRBJ2-1; D not resolved. The V and J ends lost 5 bases and 2 bases respectively, with 13 bases between them. The CDR3 extends over 15 amino acids. The CDR3 DNA sequence: TGTGCCAGCAGTCTGGGTAGTGGGGCCTACAATGAGCAGTTCTTC. It encodes CASSLGSGAYNEQFF.

This clonotype was counted only a few times. CDR3 loop: CSAVVGTSNQPQHF. For the CDR3, the DNA is TGCAGTGCTGTTGTCGGGACTAGCAATCAGCCCCAGCATTTT. The chain joins TRBV20-1 to TRBJ1-5; weak D call: TRBD1 (5 bases). Trimming took off 5 bases at V and 0 bases at J, with 11 bases between the two ends. The length of the CDR3 is 14 residues. Per germline, CDR1 DFQATT and CDR2 SNEGSKA (reference sequence).

This clonotype has just a few counts. The genes are TRBV6-1 and TRBJ2-1; 15 nucleotides line up with TRBD2. The CDR3 extends over 16 amino acids. The germline V gene encodes CDR1 MNHNS and CDR2 SASEGT. J lost 7 bases, V lost 4 bases, and 5 bases had no gene match. CDR3 in amino acids: CASSAMGLAGGNEQFF. In nucleotides, the CDR3 is TGTGCCAGCAGTGCCATGGGACTAGCGGGAGGTAATGAGCAGTTCTTC.

The table lists this clonotype with a count of one. A junction boundary mismatches the germline segment, possibly from a read error. The chain combines TRBV30 with TRBJ2-1; TRBD2 matches at 8 bases. The germline V gene encodes CDR1 GTSNPN and CDR2 SVGIG (reference sequence). The CDR3 covers 11 residues. The CDR3: CACMGGRPLIF. The CDR3 DNA follows: TGTGCCTGTATGGGCGGGAGGCCGTTAATCTTC.

There are a few counts of this clonotype. The gene calls are TRBV29-1 and TRBJ2-2, with D possibly TRBD2 on 6 matching bases. The CDR3 has 14 amino acids. Trimming took 3 bases from V and 2 from J, leaving 10 bases between them. Germline V gene sequence: CDR1 SQVTM, CDR2 ANQGSEA. CDR3 in DNA: TGCAGCGTTGAGGGAGGCAGAAACACCGGGGAGCTGTTTTTT. Its protein is CSVEGGRNTGELFF.

This clonotype was picked up a small number of times. Here the CDR3 reads CASSVSPRSGNQPQHF. As DNA, the CDR3 is TGCGCCAGCAGTGTTAGTCCGAGGTCCGGCAATCAGCCCCAGCATTTT. The V call is TRBV10-1, the J call TRBJ1-5; D unclear. Germline values: CDR1 WNHNN, CDR2 SYGVQD (reference sequence). Deletions cut 4 bases from V and 2 bases from J, with 15 bases between. This CDR3 comprises 16 residues.

V is TRBV7-9 and J is TRBJ1-1; D is uncertain. CDR1 and CDR2 (germline): SEHNR, FQNEAQ (reference sequence). The CDR3 extends over 14 amino acids. V shed 5 bases and J shed 1 base, with 11 bases lying between them. The CDR3 DNA sequence: TGTGCCAGCAGCGCGAGAATGAGGAACACTGAAGCTTTCTTT. Its protein is CASSARMRNTEAFF. Using reference TRBV7-9 and TRBJ1-1 for the parts outside the CDR3, the full variable domain is DTGVSQNPRHKITKRGQNVTFRCDPISEHNRLYWYRQTLGQGPEFLTYFQNEAQLEKSRLLSDRFSAERPKGSFSTLEIQRTEQGDSAMYLCASSARMRNTEAFFGQGTRLTVV.